The 30 T cell receptor beta chains below were found in one sample sequenced in a study of beta chain features in type 1 diabetes. The entirety of the isolated RNA underwent reverse transcription, so expressed TCRB transcripts were sequenced. The repertoire was sequenced with immunoSEQ multiplex PCR; TCRdb's copy has only in-frame clones and lacks some. Of under 300,000 clones detected, around 7.3% appear once; the ten largest clones hold over 0.8%. Sequencing was performed on central memory CD4+ T cells from blood. These receptors were taken from a woman younger than 35 in good health.

This clone was seen only a few times. The rearrangement uses TRBV27 and TRBJ2-3; weak D call: TRBD1 (6 bases). CDR1 and CDR2 from the germline V gene are MNHEY and SMNVEV (reference sequence). The CDR3 length is 14 residues. V was clipped by 7 bases and J by 4 bases, with 15 bases between them. As DNA, the CDR3 is TGTGCCAGCATGGTGGGGGCCTACTCAGATACGCAGTATTTT. This codes for CASMVGAYSDTQYF.

The table lists this clone with a few counts. V gene TRBV19 combines with J gene TRBJ2-1; 7 bases agree with TRBD2. This CDR3 region has 15 residues. V was clipped by 5 bases and J by 4 bases; unmatched bases: 8. From germline, CDR1 is LNHDA and CDR2 SQIVND (reference sequence). As DNA, the CDR3 is TGTGCCAGTAGTGAACTAGCGCTGACGTACAATGAGCAGTTCTTC. This gives the protein CASSELALTYNEQFF.

The chain combines TRBV18 with TRBJ1-2, with 10 bases that match TRBD1. The germline gives CDR1 KGHSH, CDR2 LQKENI. The V segment lost 5 bases and the J segment 4 bases; nucleotides outside the gene matches: 4. The length of the CDR3 is 14 residues. CDR3 sequence reads: CASSDRGLVYGYTF. CDR3 DNA: TGTGCCAGCTCAGACAGGGGGCTGGTCTATGGCTACACCTTC.

Only a few counts were recorded for this clone. The chain carries TRBV5-1 and TRBJ2-3, with D perhaps matching TRBD2 (5 bases). Germline lookup yields CDR1 SGHRS and CDR2 YFSETQ. V shed 5 bases and J shed 2 bases, with 12 bases lying between them. CDR3 length: 14 amino acids. As DNA, the CDR3 is TGCGCCAGCAGGCGTTTAGCGAACACAGATACGCAGTATTTT. It is translated as CASRRLANTDTQYF.

V is TRBV7-2 and J is TRBJ2-7; 8 positions match TRBD2. The germline V gene encodes CDR1 SGHTA and CDR2 FQGNSA. CDR3 length equals 16 residues. V dropped 2 bases and J dropped 5; count of bases not matched to a gene: 11. CDR3 region: CASSLFGAGGGDEQYF. The CDR3 bases are TGTGCCAGCAGCTTATTTGGGGCGGGGGGAGGCGACGAGCAGTACTTC.

This clone has more than one count but fewer than ten. CDR3 DNA sequence: TGTGCCAGCAGTAGAGGACAGGGGCGAGTGGACACTGAAGCTTTCTTT. Amino acids: CASSRGQGRVDTEAFF. J is TRBJ1-1 and V is TRBV11-1; TRBD1 matches at 9 bases. The CDR3 extends over 16 amino acids. V lost 6 bases to trimming and J lost 3 bases; unmatched junction nucleotides: 11. Germline CDR1 and CDR2: SGHAT and FQDESV (reference sequence).

As to this clone: This CDR3 is also generated by other DNA sequences in the sample. The chain combines TRBV18 with TRBJ1-4; D remains ambiguous. The V gene lost 6 bases and the J gene lost 5 bases, with 7 bases spanning the gap. This CDR3 has 12 residues. CDR1 and CDR2 (germline): KGHSH, LQKENI. The CDR3 coding sequence is TGTGCCAGCTCGCGCGGAAATGAAAAACTGTTTTTT. It specifies CASSRGNEKLFF.

The chain recombines TRBV25-1 with TRBJ2-1, with TRBD2 matching over 11 bases. CDR1 MGHDK and CDR2 SYGVNS come from the germline V gene. The length of the CDR3 is 14 residues. Trimming took 8 bases from V and 6 from J; bases not matched to a gene: 6. This CDR3 is CASGRLAGINEQFF. In DNA form, the CDR3 reads TGTGCCAGCGGAAGACTAGCGGGGATCAATGAGCAGTTCTTC.

In its sample, this clone was seen a few times. The chain links TRBV2 to TRBJ1-2; the D is unclear. Germline V gene sequence: CDR1 SNHLY, CDR2 FYNNEI. V was pared by 4 bases and J by 3 bases, with 9 bases between. The CDR3 is 13 amino acids. The CDR3 DNA reads as TGTGCCAGCAGTGGGTCAGGAGACTATGGCTACACCTTC. Protein sequence: CASSGSGDYGYTF.

This clone was counted ten times or more. The chain links TRBV5-6 to TRBJ2-6; the D is unclear. The V end was cut by 5 bases, the J end by 1 base, with 4 bases between. Germline CDR1 SGHDT, CDR2 YYEEEE. This CDR3 region has 13 residues. The CDR3 nucleotides read TGTGCCAGCAGGAAATCTGGGGCCAACGTCCTGACTTTC. It specifies CASRKSGANVLTF. Based on the CDR3 plus reference TRBV5-6 and TRBJ2-6, the full variable domain is DAGVTQSPTHLIKTRGQQVTLRCSPKSGHDTVSWYQQALGQGPQFIFQYYEEEERQRGNFPDRFSGHQFPNYSSELNVNALLLGDSALYLCASRKSGANVLTFGAGSRLTVL.

Points on this clone: The sample carries other DNA sequences with the same CDR3. This chain connects TRBV5-4 to TRBJ1-1; 7 nucleotides line up with TRBD1. The CDR3 has 14 residues. The V gene's germline CDR1 is SGHNT and CDR2 YYREEE (reference sequence). Trimming removed 1 base from V and 1 base from J; junction bases left unmatched: 1. CDR3: CASSLRDRNTEAFF. In DNA form, the CDR3 reads TGTGCCAGCAGCTTGAGGGACAGGAACACTGAAGCTTTCTTT.

The genes are TRBV5-4 and TRBJ2-5; 8 nucleotides agree with TRBD2. The CDR3 has 16 amino acids. V lost 2 bases to trimming and J lost 9 bases; unmatched junction nucleotides: 15. Germline V gene sequence: CDR1 SGHNT, CDR2 YYREEE (reference sequence). DNA for the CDR3: TGTGCCAGCAGCTTAGGTCTCTCCCTGGACGGGGGGGCCCAGTACTTC. This codes for CASSLGLSLDGGAQYF.

The chain employs TRBV6-5 and TRBJ2-5; 9 nucleotides line up with TRBD1. The J call may be incorrect, as the DNA end agrees better with TRBJ2-7. This CDR3 comprises 13 residues. Per the germline V gene, CDR1 is MNHEY and CDR2 is SVGAGI. This chain's CDR3 is CASRLQGASEQYF. CDR3 nucleotide sequence: TGTGCCAGCAGACTACAGGGGGCGAGCGAGCAGTACTTC.

The gene calls are TRBV4-2 and TRBJ2-1, with D possibly TRBD2 on 7 matching bases. Trimming shortened V by 0 bases and J by 4 bases, and 13 bases separated the two germline ends. The CDR3 totals 16 residues. CDR1 LGHNA and CDR2 YNFKEQ come from the germline V gene. The CDR3 DNA sequence: TGTGCCAGCAGCCAAGATCCGGGGGGCGAGTACAATGAGCAGTTCTTC. Its translation is CASSQDPGGEYNEQFF.

This clone was seen many times. The chain couples TRBV18 to TRBJ2-7; D may be TRBD1 (6 bases). The CDR3 has 13 residues. The germline CDR1 and CDR2 sequences are KGHSH and LQKENI. V was shortened by 3 bases and J by 4 bases, with 10 bases between the two germline ends. In DNA form, the CDR3 reads TGTGCCAGCTCACCCGGGACATCGTACGAGCAGTACGTC. This gives the protein CASSPGTSYEQYV.

This clone was found a few times. The CDR3 sequence: CASRDTSGGQTQYF. CDR3 nucleotide sequence: TGCGCCAGCAGGGATACTAGCGGGGGCCAGACCCAGTACTTC. The V gene is TRBV10-2, the J gene TRBJ2-5, with 11 bases matching TRBD2. This CDR3 has 14 residues. V shed 6 bases, J shed 6 bases, and the junction held 6 bases outside the gene matches. CDR1 is WSHSY, CDR2 SAAADI, per germline.

The CDR3 nucleotides read TGTGCCAGCTCACGAACACATTTGGAGACTAGCGGGTCTAGCACAGATACGCAGTATTTT. Protein sequence: CASSRTHLETSGSSTDTQYF. V usage is TRBV18 and J usage is TRBJ2-3; 10 bases are shared with TRBD2. This CDR3 is built from 20 residues. Germline assignment: CDR1 KGHSH and CDR2 LQKENI. Trimming took 4 bases from V and 0 from J; bases not matched to a gene: 16.

This clone was observed a handful of times. This chain joins TRBV28 and TRBJ1-6, with D possibly being TRBD1 (5 bases). From germline, CDR1 is MDHEN and CDR2 SYDVKM. The ends were cut back, 4 bases at V and 9 bases at J, with 13 bases in the middle. The CDR3 is 14 residues long. The CDR3 DNA reads as TGTGCCAGCAGTTACCCCCAGGGTGGTTCACCCCTCCACTTT. Residues: CASSYPQGGSPLHF.

The chain combines TRBV5-1 with TRBJ1-2, with a possible D match to TRBD1 (5 bases). CDR3 length: 13 residues. Between the trimmed V and J ends, which lost 3 bases and 6 bases, there was a span of 12 bases. CDR1 and CDR2 from the germline V gene are SGHRS and YFSETQ. The CDR3 reads CASSSTRDHGYTF. The CDR3 DNA reads TGCGCCAGCAGCTCTACCCGGGACCATGGCTACACCTTC.

This clone was seen only a few times. CDR3 residues: CASSQGGQGEV. CDR3 in DNA: TGTGCCAGCAGCCAAGGGGGACAGGGCGAGGTC. This sequence joins TRBV14 and TRBJ2-7; 9 nucleotides agree with TRBD1. Germline V gene data show CDR1 as SGHDN and CDR2 as FVKESK. The CDR3 length is 11 residues.

V is TRBV25-1 and J is TRBJ2-3, with D maybe TRBD2 (6 bases). CDR3 length equals 13 residues. Germline CDR1 MGHDK, CDR2 SYGVNS. The V end was cut by 3 bases, the J end by 7 bases, with 11 bases between. The CDR3 sequence: CASSDLGRNTQYF. As DNA, the CDR3 is TGTGCCAGCAGTGATTTGGGGAGGAATACGCAGTATTTT.

This clone has a handful of counts. The chain uses TRBV5-4 and TRBJ1-1; 9 bases map to TRBD1. The junction had 3 bases not matched to a gene; V was cut back by 5 bases and J by 4 bases. Germline V gene lookup returns CDR1 SGHNT and CDR2 YYREEE (reference sequence). The CDR3 contains 13 residues. The CDR3 sequence: CASRQGAGTEAFF. The DNA of the CDR3 is TGTGCCAGCAGACAGGGGGCGGGCACTGAAGCTTTCTTT.

This chain links TRBV5-1 with TRBJ1-1; D is undetermined. This CDR3 has 13 amino acids. V was cut by 0 bases and J by 3 bases, with 6 bases left in between. Germline assignment: CDR1 SGHRS and CDR2 YFSETQ. The CDR3 DNA follows: TGCGCCAGCAGCTTGGCTCAGGACACTGAAGCTTTCTTT. Its translation is CASSLAQDTEAFF.

This chain connects TRBV7-3 to TRBJ2-3; the match to TRBD2 covers 11 bases. There are 14 residues in the CDR3. V was pared by 7 bases and J by 5 bases, with 5 bases of the junction left unmatched. Germline assignment: CDR1 SGHTA and CDR2 FQGTGA. The CDR3 region has the DNA TGTGCCAGCAACCGAGGACTAGCGGGAGATACGCAGTATTTT. Protein: CASNRGLAGDTQYF.

Regarding this clone: In the same sample, other DNA sequences code for this CDR3. The J gene is TRBJ1-4, the V gene TRBV4-2; D unclear. Per the germline V gene, CDR1 is LGHNA and CDR2 is YNFKEQ. Trimming shortened V by 4 bases and J by 0 bases, and 9 bases separated the two germline ends. The CDR3 runs to 15 residues. CDR3 amino acids: CASSPRGATNEKLFF. DNA for the CDR3: TGTGCCAGCAGCCCTAGAGGTGCAACTAATGAAAAACTGTTTTTT.

The chain is built from TRBV2 and TRBJ2-7; either TRBD1 or TRBD2 may supply D (6 bases each). The CDR3 length is 15 residues. The germline CDR1 and CDR2 sequences are SNHLY and FYNNEI. V lost 9 bases and J 2 bases, leaving 20 bases between the germline ends. CDR3 sequence reads: CASRGAGALTYEQYV. The CDR3 DNA reads TGTGCCAGTAGGGGGGCAGGGGCATTAACCTACGAGCAGTACGTC.

This clone was observed a handful of times. V gene TRBV27 combines with J gene TRBJ1-2; TRBD1 matches at 8 bases. The V gene end was trimmed by 2 bases and the J gene end by 6 bases; junction bases not matched to a gene: 5. The CDR3 extends over 14 amino acids. CDR1 and CDR2 (germline): MNHEY, SMNVEV (reference sequence). CDR3 sequence (DNA): TGTGCCAGCAGTTTAAACAGGGGACAGGATGGCTACACCTTC. Amino acid sequence: CASSLNRGQDGYTF.

This clone was seen a handful of times. V usage is TRBV4-3 and J usage is TRBJ2-1; the match to TRBD2 covers 8 bases. CDR1 is LGHNA, CDR2 YSLEER, per germline. This CDR3 has 14 residues. The V gene end was trimmed by 3 bases and the J gene end by 5 bases; junction bases not matched to a gene: 3. This chain's CDR3 is CASSHTSGDNEQFF. The CDR3 region has the DNA TGCGCCAGCAGCCACACTAGCGGCGACAATGAGCAGTTCTTC.

The chain links TRBV7-3 to TRBJ2-1; 7 positions match TRBD1. The length of the CDR3 is 13 residues. Germline V gives CDR1 SGHTA, CDR2 FQGTGA. V lost 5 bases and J lost 9; bases outside the gene matches: 7. CDR3 nucleotide sequence: TGTGCCAGCAGCCTATTACAGGGGCGTGAGCAGTTCTTC. Protein: CASSLLQGREQFF.

The chain uses TRBV9 and TRBJ2-5; D might be TRBD2 (7 bases). The CDR3 consists of 15 residues. The germline CDR1 and CDR2 sequences are SGDLS and YYNGEE. V was trimmed by 2 bases and J by 5 bases, leaving 16 bases between them. CDR3 sequence reads: CASSVNKGGRETQYF. In DNA form, the CDR3 reads TGTGCCAGCAGCGTTAACAAGGGGGGGCGGGAGACCCAGTACTTC.